The 7 T cell receptor beta chains below all came from one sample that was sequenced in a study of T cells in tumors after PD-1 blockade. Clones were sequenced by immunoSEQ multiplex PCR, and TCRdb holds only the in-frame ones, with some missing. The table has just under 65,000 clones, around 72% seen once. The specimen comprised PBMCs, sampled after anti-PD-1 treatment. Source of these receptors: a human donor with basal cell carcinoma.

This chain connects TRBV10-3 to TRBJ2-5, with D perhaps assigned TRBD1 or TRBD2 (6 bases each). The germline gives CDR1 ENHRY, CDR2 SYGVKD. Between the trimmed V and J ends, which lost 3 bases and 0 bases, there was a span of 14 bases. CDR3 length: 16 amino acids. CDR3 loop: CAISDREGGYQETQYF. CDR3 sequence (DNA): TGTGCCATCAGTGACCGCGAAGGGGGGTACCAAGAGACCCAGTACTTC.

The sample holds one count of this clone. This rearrangement joins TRBV3-1 (or the pseudogene TRBV3-2) to TRBJ1-1, with D perhaps TRBD1 (5 bases). Trimming stripped 0 bases from V and 7 bases from J, with 9 bases between. The V gene's germline CDR1 is LGHDT and CDR2 YNNKEL (reference sequence). CDR3 size: 13 residues. CDR3 protein: CASSQELGGEAFF. The CDR3, as DNA: TGTGCCAGCAGCCAAGAACTGGGGGGTGAAGCTTTCTTT.

The rearrangement joins TRBV6-5 to TRBJ1-1; D gene unclear. The CDR3 contains 15 residues. CDR1 MNHEY and CDR2 SVGAGI come from the germline V gene. The ends were cut back, 0 bases at V and 3 bases at J, with 11 bases in the middle. The CDR3 DNA follows: TGTGCCAGCAGTTACTCTCCACGTATGTACACTGAAGCTTTCTTT. This codes for CASSYSPRMYTEAFF.

The chain recombines TRBV6-5 with TRBJ1-1; 10 bases line up with TRBD1. The CDR3 runs to 15 residues. With 2 bases clipped from V and 5 bases from J, the junction kept 5 bases outside the gene matches. Germline CDR1 reads MNHEY; CDR2 reads SVGAGI. CDR3 region: CASSYLTGGSTEAFF. In nucleotides, the CDR3 is TGTGCCAGCAGTTACCTGACAGGGGGCTCAACTGAAGCTTTCTTT.

The rearrangement uses TRBV19 and TRBJ1-4, with D perhaps TRBD1 (5 bases). V was trimmed by 3 bases and J by 3 bases, leaving 11 bases between them. The CDR3 length is 15 residues. The V gene's germline CDR1 is LNHDA and CDR2 SQIVND (reference sequence). In DNA, the CDR3 is TGTGCCAGTAGTATTAGCGGACACGCTAATGAAAAACTGTTTTTT. Protein product: CASSISGHANEKLFF.

The V call is TRBV5-5, the J call TRBJ2-5, with a weak D call TRBD2 (5 bases). Germline V gives CDR1 SGHKS, CDR2 YYEKEE (reference sequence). Trimming removed 0 bases at V and 4 bases at J, with 7 bases between. The CDR3 contains 13 residues. The CDR3 protein is CASSLGGSETQYF. The CDR3 DNA sequence: TGTGCCAGCAGCTTGGGAGGGTCAGAGACCCAGTACTTC.

The chain uses TRBV6-5 and TRBJ2-1; 8 bases align to TRBD2. The V segment lost 10 bases and the J segment 7 bases; nucleotides outside the gene matches: 6. CDR3 length: 12 amino acids. CDR1 and CDR2 (germline): MNHEY, SVGAGI. The CDR3 DNA reads TGTGCCATCCGGGGGGGAGGGAATGAGCAGTTCTTC. Its protein product is CAIRGGGNEQFF.